This TCR beta chain was captured in a study of T cell responses to AZD1222 COVID-19 vaccine. The V gene's germline CDR1 is LNHDA and CDR2 SQIVND (reference sequence). This CDR3 is built from 16 residues. V was pared by 5 bases and J by 5 bases, with 12 bases of the junction left unmatched. About this clone itself: The antigen remains unidentified.

Clones were sequenced by immunoSEQ multiplex PCR, and TCRdb holds only the in-frame ones, with some missing. The repertoire has about 130,000 clones, about 93% of them found once; the top ten carry around 6.5%. Study observations and caveats: A rise in Spike-specific TCR breadth and depth followed two AZD1222 doses.

This TCR was sampled from an adult who received the AZD1222 COVID-19 vaccine. The material sequenced was peripheral blood, taken 28 days after the second AZD1222 dose. The chain is built from TRBV19 and TRBJ1-1; 9 bases fit TRBD1. The CDR3 DNA sequence: TGTGCCAGTAGTCGAAACAGGGGGCTAAGACTTACTGAAGCTTTCTTT. Amino acid sequence: CASSRNRGLRLTEAFF.